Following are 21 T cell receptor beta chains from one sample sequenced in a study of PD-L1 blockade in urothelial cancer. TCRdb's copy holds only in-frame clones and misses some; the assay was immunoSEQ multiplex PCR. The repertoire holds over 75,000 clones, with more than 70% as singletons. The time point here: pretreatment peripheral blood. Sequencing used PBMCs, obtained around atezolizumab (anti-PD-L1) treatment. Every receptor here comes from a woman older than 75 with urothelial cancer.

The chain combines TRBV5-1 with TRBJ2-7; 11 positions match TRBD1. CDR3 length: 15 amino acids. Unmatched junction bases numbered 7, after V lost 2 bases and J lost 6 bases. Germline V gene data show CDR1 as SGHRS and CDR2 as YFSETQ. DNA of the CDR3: TGCGCCAGCAGCTTTAATGGACAGGGGGCTTTCGAGCAGTACTTC. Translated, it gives CASSFNGQGAFEQYF.

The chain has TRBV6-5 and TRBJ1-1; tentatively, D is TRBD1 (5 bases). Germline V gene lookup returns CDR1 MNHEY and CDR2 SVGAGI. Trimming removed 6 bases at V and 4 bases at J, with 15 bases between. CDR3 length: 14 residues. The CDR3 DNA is TGTGCCAGCAGAGATCAAGGACACCCCACTGAAGCTTTCTTT. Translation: CASRDQGHPTEAFF.

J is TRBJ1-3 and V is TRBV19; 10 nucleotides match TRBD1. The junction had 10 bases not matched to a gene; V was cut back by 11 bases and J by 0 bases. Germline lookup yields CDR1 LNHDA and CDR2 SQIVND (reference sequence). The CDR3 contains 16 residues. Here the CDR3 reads CAARDRGLLSGNTIYF. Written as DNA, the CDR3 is TGTGCCGCCCGGGACAGGGGCCTGCTCTCTGGAAACACCATATATTTT.

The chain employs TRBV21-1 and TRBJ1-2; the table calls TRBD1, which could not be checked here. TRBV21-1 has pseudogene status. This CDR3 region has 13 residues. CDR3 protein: CASSKVYRVGYTF. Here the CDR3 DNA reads TGTGCCAGCAGCAAAGTCTACAGGGTTGGCTACACCTTC.

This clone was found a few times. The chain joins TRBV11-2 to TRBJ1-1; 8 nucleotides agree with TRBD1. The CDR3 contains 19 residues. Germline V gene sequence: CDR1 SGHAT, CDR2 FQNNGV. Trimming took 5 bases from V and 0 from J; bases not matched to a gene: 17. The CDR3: CASSASSDREDNLNTEAFF. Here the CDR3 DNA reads TGTGCCAGCAGCGCATCCTCGGACAGGGAGGACAACTTGAACACTGAAGCTTTCTTT.

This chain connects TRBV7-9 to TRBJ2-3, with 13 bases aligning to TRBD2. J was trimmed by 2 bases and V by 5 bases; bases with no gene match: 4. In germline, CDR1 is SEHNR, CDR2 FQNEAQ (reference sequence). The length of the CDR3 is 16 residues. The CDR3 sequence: CASSPGLAGATDTQYF. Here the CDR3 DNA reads TGTGCCAGCAGCCCAGGACTAGCGGGAGCCACAGATACGCAGTATTTT.

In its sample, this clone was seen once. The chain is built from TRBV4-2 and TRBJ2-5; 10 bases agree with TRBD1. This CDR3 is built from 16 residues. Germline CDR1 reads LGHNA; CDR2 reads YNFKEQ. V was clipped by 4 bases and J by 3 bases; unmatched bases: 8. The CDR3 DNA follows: TGTGCCAGCAGCCGGGGTCATGGGACAGGGGAAGAGACCCAGTACTTC. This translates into CASSRGHGTGEETQYF.

The CDR3 is CASSRYRGKGYEQYF. CDR3 in DNA: TGTGCCAGCAGCAGGTACAGGGGGAAAGGGTACGAGCAGTACTTC. The chain combines TRBV7-9 with TRBJ2-7; 8 nucleotides agree with TRBD1. This CDR3 has 15 amino acids. The V segment lost 5 bases and the J segment 4 bases; nucleotides outside the gene matches: 10. Germline CDR1 reads SEHNR; CDR2 reads FQNEAQ (reference sequence).

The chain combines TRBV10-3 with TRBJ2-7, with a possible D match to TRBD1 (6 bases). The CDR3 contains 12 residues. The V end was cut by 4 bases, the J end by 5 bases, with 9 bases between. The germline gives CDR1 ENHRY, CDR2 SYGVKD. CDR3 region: CAISGTADEQYF. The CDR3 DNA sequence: TGTGCCATCAGTGGGACAGCTGACGAGCAGTACTTC.

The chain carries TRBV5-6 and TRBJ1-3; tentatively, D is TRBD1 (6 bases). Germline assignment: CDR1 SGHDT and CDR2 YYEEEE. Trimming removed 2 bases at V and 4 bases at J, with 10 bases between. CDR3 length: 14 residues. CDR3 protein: CASSFQQGGNTIYF. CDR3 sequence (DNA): TGTGCCAGCAGCTTCCAACAGGGCGGAAACACCATATATTTT.

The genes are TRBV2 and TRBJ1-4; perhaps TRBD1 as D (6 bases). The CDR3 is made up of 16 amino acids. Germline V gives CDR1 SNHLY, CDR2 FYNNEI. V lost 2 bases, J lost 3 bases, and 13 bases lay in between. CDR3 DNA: TGTGCCAGCAGTGAAAGGGGTGACAGGCCTAATGAAAAACTGTTTTTT. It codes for CASSERGDRPNEKLFF.

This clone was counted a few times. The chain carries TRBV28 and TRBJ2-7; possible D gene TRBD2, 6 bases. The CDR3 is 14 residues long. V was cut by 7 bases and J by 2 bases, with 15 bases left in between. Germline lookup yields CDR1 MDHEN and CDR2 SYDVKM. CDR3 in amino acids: CASTRASATYEQYF. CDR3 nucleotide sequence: TGTGCCAGCACCAGGGCTAGCGCTACCTACGAGCAGTACTTC.

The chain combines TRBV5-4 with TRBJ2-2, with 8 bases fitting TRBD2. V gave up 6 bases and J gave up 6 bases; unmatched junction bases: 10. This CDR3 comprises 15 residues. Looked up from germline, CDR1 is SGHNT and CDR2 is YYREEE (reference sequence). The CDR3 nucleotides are TGTGCCAGCACCCCCTCGGGAGCGGGAGCCGGGGAGCTGTTTTTT. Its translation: CASTPSGAGAGELFF.

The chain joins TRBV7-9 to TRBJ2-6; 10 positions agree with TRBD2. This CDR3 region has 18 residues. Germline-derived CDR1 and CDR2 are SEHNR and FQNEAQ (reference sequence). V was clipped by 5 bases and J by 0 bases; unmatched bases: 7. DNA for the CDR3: TGTGCCAGCAGCCCCCTAGCGGGAGCCTACTCTGGGGCCAACGTCCTGACTTTC. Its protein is CASSPLAGAYSGANVLTF.

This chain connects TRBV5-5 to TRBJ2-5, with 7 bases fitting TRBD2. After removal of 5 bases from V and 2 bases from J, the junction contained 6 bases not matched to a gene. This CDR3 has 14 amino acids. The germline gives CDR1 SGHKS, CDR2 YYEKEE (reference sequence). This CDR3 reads CASSLLAPQETQYF. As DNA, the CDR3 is TGTGCCAGCAGTTTACTAGCGCCTCAAGAGACCCAGTACTTC.

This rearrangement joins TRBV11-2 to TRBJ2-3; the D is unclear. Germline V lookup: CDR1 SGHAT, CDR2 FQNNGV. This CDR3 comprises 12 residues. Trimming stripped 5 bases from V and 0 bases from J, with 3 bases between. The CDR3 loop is CASSPSTDTQYF. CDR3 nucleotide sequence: TGTGCCAGCAGCCCTAGCACAGATACGCAGTATTTT.

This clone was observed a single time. The CDR3 DNA reads as TGTGCCAGTAGTAAAGGACAGGGAGGCACTAATGAAAAACTGTTTTTT. This codes for CASSKGQGGTNEKLFF. The chain recombines TRBV19 with TRBJ1-4; TRBD1 agrees at 8 bases. V gave up 4 bases and J gave up 2 bases; unmatched junction bases: 6. The CDR3 has 16 amino acids. The germline V gene encodes CDR1 LNHDA and CDR2 SQIVND (reference sequence).

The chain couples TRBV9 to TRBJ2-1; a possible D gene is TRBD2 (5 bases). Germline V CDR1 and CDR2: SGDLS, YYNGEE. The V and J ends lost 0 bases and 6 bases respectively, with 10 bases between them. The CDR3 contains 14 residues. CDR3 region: CASSVATLANEQFF. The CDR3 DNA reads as TGTGCCAGCAGCGTAGCTACTCTAGCCAATGAGCAGTTCTTC.

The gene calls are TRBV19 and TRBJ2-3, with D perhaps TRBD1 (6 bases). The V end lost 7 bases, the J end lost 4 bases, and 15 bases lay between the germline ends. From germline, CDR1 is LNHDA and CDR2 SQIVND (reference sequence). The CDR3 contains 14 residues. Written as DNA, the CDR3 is TGTGCCAGTACCCAGGACAGAGTGGCAGATACGCAGTATTTT. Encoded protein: CASTQDRVADTQYF.

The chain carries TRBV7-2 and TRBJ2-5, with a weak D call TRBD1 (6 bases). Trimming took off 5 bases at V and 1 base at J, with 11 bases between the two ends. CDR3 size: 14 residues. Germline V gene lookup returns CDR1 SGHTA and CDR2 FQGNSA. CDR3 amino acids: CASSGTGFQETQYF. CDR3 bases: TGTGCCAGCAGCGGCACAGGGTTCCAAGAGACCCAGTACTTC.

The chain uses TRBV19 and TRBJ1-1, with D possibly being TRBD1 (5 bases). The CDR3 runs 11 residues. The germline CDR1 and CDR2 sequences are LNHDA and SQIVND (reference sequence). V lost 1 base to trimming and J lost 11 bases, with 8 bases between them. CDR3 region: CASSIAGVAFF. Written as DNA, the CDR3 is TGTGCCAGTAGTATAGCGGGGGTGGCTTTCTTT.